This entry lists 23 T cell receptor beta chains sequenced from one sample in a study of OX40 agonist ivuxolimab in advanced cancers. The protocol was immunoSEQ multiplex PCR, while the TCRdb copy is restricted to in-frame clones and leaves out a portion. The sample shows some 70,000 clones, around 90% of them seen only once. Source: CD4+ or CD8+ T cells sorted from blood, taken in a trial of the OX40 agonist ivuxolimab. All receptors derive from an adult with an advanced solid tumor such as melanoma, head and neck, liver or kidney cancer.

J is TRBJ1-4 and V is TRBV6-5; D gene uncertain. CDR1 and CDR2 (germline): MNHEY, SVGAGI. Trimming shortened V by 4 bases and J by 2 bases, and 8 bases separated the two germline ends. The CDR3 covers 14 residues. The CDR3 DNA is TGTGCCAGCAGTTCGGTGTTCACTAATGAAAAACTGTTTTTT. Its translation is CASSSVFTNEKLFF.

The chain uses TRBV5-1 and TRBJ1-3; 9 bases are shared with TRBD1. Trimming at V came to 0 bases and at J to 4 bases, leaving 5 bases not matched to a gene. CDR3 length: 16 residues. The germline CDR1 and CDR2 sequences are SGHRS and YFSETQ. The CDR3 reads CASSLVGTGYGNTIYF. The CDR3 nucleotides read TGCGCCAGCAGCTTGGTCGGGACAGGGTACGGAAACACCATATATTTT.

V usage is TRBV5-6 and J usage is TRBJ1-6; 8 bases agree with TRBD1. The length of the CDR3 is 18 residues. V shed 7 bases and J 10 bases; nucleotides not matched to a gene: 22. Germline V gene sequence: CDR1 SGHDT, CDR2 YYEEEE. The CDR3 sequence: CASPRTPSGGSLGSPLHF. The CDR3 DNA sequence: TGTGCCAGCCCTAGAACCCCGTCAGGGGGCTCCTTAGGGTCACCCCTCCACTTT.

This chain links TRBV6-6 with TRBJ1-4; 7 nucleotides align to TRBD1. This CDR3 region has 16 residues. The V gene's germline CDR1 is MNHNY and CDR2 SVGAGI (reference sequence). J was trimmed by 5 bases and V by 6 bases; bases with no gene match: 12. Here the CDR3 reads CASRSGQASLNEKLFF. CDR3 sequence (DNA): TGTGCCAGCAGATCCGGACAGGCCAGTCTGAATGAAAAACTGTTTTTT.

The gene calls are TRBV5-6 and TRBJ2-6, with D perhaps given as TRBD1 or TRBD2 (5 bases each). There are 14 residues in the CDR3. Between the trimmed V and J ends, which lost 5 bases and 4 bases, there was a span of 10 bases. Germline lookup yields CDR1 SGHDT and CDR2 YYEEEE. The CDR3, as DNA: TGTGCCAGCAGAGACAGCGGCGGGGCCAACGTCCTGACTTTC. Translating it yields CASRDSGGANVLTF.

J is TRBJ2-1 and V is TRBV9, with 9 nucleotides matching TRBD2. The ends lost 4 bases at V and 4 bases at J; junction bases unmatched: 9. CDR3 length equals 16 residues. Germline V gives CDR1 SGDLS, CDR2 YYNGEE. The CDR3 loop reads CASSFQAGGLYNEQFF. The CDR3 coding sequence is TGTGCCAGCAGCTTCCAAGCGGGGGGACTGTACAATGAGCAGTTCTTC.

The gene calls are TRBV2 and TRBJ1-5, with 7 bases fitting TRBD1. There are 14 residues in the CDR3. The trim removed 6 bases at V and 2 bases at J, leaving 4 bases unmatched. CDR1 SNHLY and CDR2 FYNNEI come from the germline V gene. The CDR3 DNA reads TGTGCCAGCAGCCCACAGGGGCGCAATCAGCCCCAGCATTTT. Encoded protein: CASSPQGRNQPQHF.

CDR3 bases: TGTGCCAGCAGTGACCAGGGGGCCCCGAACACTGAAGCTTTCTTT. Its protein is CASSDQGAPNTEAFF. V is TRBV2 and J is TRBJ1-1, with TRBD1 matching over 8 bases. The CDR3 extends over 15 amino acids. V was pared by 3 bases and J by 1 base, with 4 bases of the junction left unmatched. Germline CDR1 SNHLY, CDR2 FYNNEI.

Judged by abundance, this clone is medium-sized. The V gene is TRBV19, the J gene TRBJ1-5; D unclear. CDR1 is LNHDA and CDR2 is SQIVND in the germline V gene (reference sequence). CDR3 size: 14 residues. The V end lost 4 bases, the J end lost 0 bases, and 7 bases lay between the germline ends. The CDR3 is CASSRGNSNQPQHF. CDR3 DNA: TGTGCCAGTAGTAGAGGGAATAGCAATCAGCCCCAGCATTTT.

The CDR3 here is CASSIGQGGQTQYF. CDR3 DNA: TGTGCCAGTAGTATAGGCCAGGGTGGGCAGACCCAGTACTTC. J is TRBJ2-5 and V is TRBV19; D may be TRBD1 (5 bases). The V end lost 1 base, the J end lost 6 bases, and 12 bases lay between the germline ends. Germline V gene sequence: CDR1 LNHDA, CDR2 SQIVND (reference sequence). The CDR3 sequence is 14 residues long.

The CDR3 nucleotides are TGTGCCAGCTCAGCGACAGGGGCGTATCAGCCCCAGCATTTT. Translating it yields CASSATGAYQPQHF. V is TRBV18 and J is TRBJ1-5, with 8 bases matching TRBD1. The CDR3 extends over 14 amino acids. Trimming at V came to 5 bases and at J to 5 bases, leaving 5 bases not matched to a gene. CDR1 is KGHSH, CDR2 LQKENI, per germline. Based on the CDR3 plus reference TRBV18 and TRBJ1-5, the full variable domain is NAGVMQNPRHLVRRRGQEARLRCSPMKGHSHVYWYRQLPEEGLKFMVYLQKENIIDESGMPKERFSAEFPKEGPSILRIQQVVRGDSAAYFCASSATGAYQPQHFGDGTRLSIL.

This chain joins TRBV5-4 and TRBJ1-6; D uncertain. CDR1 is SGHNT, CDR2 YYREEE, per germline (reference sequence). This CDR3 has 16 residues. V shed 4 bases and J shed 0 bases, with 11 bases lying between them. The CDR3 spells CASSQDGSSYNSPLHF. The CDR3 DNA sequence: TGTGCCAGCAGCCAAGACGGCAGCTCCTATAATTCACCCCTCCACTTT.

The CDR3 nucleotides read TGTGCCAGCAGCTCAAAGAGCGGGCCTAACAATGAGCAGTTCTTC. It yields the protein CASSSKSGPNNEQFF. The chain joins TRBV5-4 to TRBJ2-1, with D possibly TRBD2 on 6 matching bases. Trimming shortened V by 3 bases and J by 5 bases, and 15 bases separated the two germline ends. CDR1 and CDR2 from the germline V gene are SGHNT and YYREEE (reference sequence). This CDR3 has 15 amino acids. The full variable domain, its missing parts supplied by reference TRBV5-4 and TRBJ2-1, is ETGVTQSPTHLIKTRGQQVTLRCSSQSGHNTVSWYQQALGQGPQFIFQYYREEENGRGNFPPRFSGLQFPNYSSELNVNALELDDSALYLCASSSKSGPNNEQFFGPGTRLTVL.

The chain is built from TRBV6-5 and TRBJ1-1; possible D gene TRBD1, 6 bases. The CDR3 is made up of 15 amino acids. CDR1 and CDR2 from the germline V gene are MNHEY and SVGAGI. The V end was cut by 0 bases, the J end by 1 base, with 9 bases between. The CDR3 is CASSYSPQGNTEAFF. The CDR3 DNA follows: TGTGCCAGCAGTTACTCACCACAGGGGAACACTGAAGCTTTCTTT.

The gene calls are TRBV5-1 and TRBJ1-3, with unresolved D. V was clipped by 0 bases and J by 4 bases, with 11 bases between them. CDR1 and CDR2 (germline): SGHRS, YFSETQ. CDR3 length: 15 amino acids. DNA for the CDR3: TGCGCCAGCAGCTTGGGGACGGCGGCAGGAAACACCATATATTTT. Amino acids: CASSLGTAAGNTIYF.

This chain uses TRBV6-6 with TRBJ1-2, with D possibly being TRBD1 (5 bases). CDR3 size: 13 residues. Trimming stripped 1 base from V and 10 bases from J, with 13 bases between. Looked up from germline, CDR1 is MNHNY and CDR2 is SVGAGI (reference sequence). CDR3 residues: CASSYLGDRVYTF. The CDR3 DNA reads as TGTGCCAGCAGTTACTTGGGGGATCGTGTCTACACCTTC.

The genes are TRBV6-5 and TRBJ1-4, with 9 bases aligning to TRBD1. The length of the CDR3 is 12 residues. V lost 2 bases, J lost 14 bases, and 3 bases stayed unmatched. Germline V CDR1 and CDR2: MNHEY, SVGAGI. CDR3 loop: CASSYGTGRLFF. DNA for the CDR3: TGTGCCAGCAGTTACGGGACAGGGCGTCTGTTTTTT.

In DNA form, the CDR3 reads TGTGCCAGCAGTTACGACTTCGGGGGCTACAATGAGCAGTTCTTC. As protein: CASSYDFGGYNEQFF. The V call is TRBV6-5, the J call TRBJ2-1; possible D gene TRBD2, 6 bases. The germline gives CDR1 MNHEY, CDR2 SVGAGI. Between the trimmed V and J ends, which lost 2 bases and 3 bases, there was a span of 11 bases. The CDR3 has 15 residues.

CDR3 bases: TGTGCCAGCAGTGAGGAGGGGCAGGGGAGGACCCAGTACTTC. This sequence encodes CASSEEGQGRTQYF. This sequence joins TRBV2 and TRBJ2-5; D may match TRBD1 or TRBD2 (6 bases each). Germline loops: CDR1 SNHLY, CDR2 FYNNEI. The CDR3 contains 14 residues. V was pared by 3 bases and J by 7 bases, with 15 bases between.

V is TRBV6-1 and J is TRBJ2-6; perhaps TRBD2 as D (6 bases). The CDR3 loop spans 17 amino acids. Germline V CDR1 and CDR2: MNHNS, SASEGT. V dropped 1 base and J dropped 4 bases, with 14 bases sitting between them. CDR3 nucleotide sequence: TGTGCCAGCAGTGAAGAAGGAGGGGCTGCGGGGGCCAACGTCCTGACTTTC. This translates into CASSEEGGAAGANVLTF.

V is TRBV2 and J is TRBJ1-3; D perhaps matches TRBD1 (5 bases). The CDR3 is 14 amino acids. V lost 3 bases and J 1 base, leaving 7 bases between the germline ends. CDR1 and CDR2 from the germline V gene are SNHLY and FYNNEI. CDR3 loop: CASSDGGSGNTIYF. The CDR3 DNA follows: TGTGCCAGCAGTGATGGGGGTTCTGGAAACACCATATATTTT. Together with reference TRBV2 and TRBJ1-3, the CDR3 gives the full variable domain: EPEVTQTPSHQVTQMGQEVILRCVPISNHLYFYWYRQILGQKVEFLVSFYNNEISEKSEIFDDQFSVERPDGSNFTLKIRSTKLEDSAMYFCASSDGGSGNTIYFGEGSWLTVV.

The chain links TRBV11-2 to TRBJ2-7; 9 nucleotides line up with TRBD2. V trimming: 0 bases; J trimming: 2 bases; junction bases outside the gene matches: 5. In germline, CDR1 is SGHAT, CDR2 FQNNGV. The CDR3 consists of 16 residues. The CDR3 bases are TGTGCCAGCAGCTTAGAAAGAGCTAGCGGGACCTACGAGCAGTACTTC. It translates to CASSLERASGTYEQYF.

V usage is TRBV10-1 and J usage is TRBJ1-1; the match to TRBD1 covers 7 bases. The CDR3 sequence is 16 residues long. In germline, CDR1 is WNHNN, CDR2 SYGVQD (reference sequence). With 4 bases clipped from V and 2 bases from J, the junction kept 10 bases outside the gene matches. CDR3 sequence reads: CASSGVYRGGNTEAFF. The CDR3 DNA reads as TGCGCCAGCAGTGGAGTTTACAGGGGTGGTAACACTGAAGCTTTCTTT.